This T cell receptor beta chain comes out of a study of lymphopenia after photon versus proton radiotherapy. The CDR3 runs to 14 residues. V gave up 5 bases and J gave up 9 bases, with 17 bases separating them. Germline V gives CDR1 SGHNT, CDR2 YENEEA. Overall study findings and caveats: In patients who died, overall survival fell as post-nadir TCR diversity dropped more.

A word on this clone: As yet, its antigen is unknown.

The protocol was immunoSEQ multiplex PCR, while the TCRdb copy is restricted to in-frame clones and leaves out a portion. The sample has around 26,000 clones; around four fifths are singletons. This clonotype originated in a woman aged 70-85 years with pancreatic cancer. Source: peripheral blood, taken from a patient treated with proton-based radiotherapy. The chain carries TRBV11-3 and TRBJ2-1; TRBD2 is a possible D gene (5 bases). The CDR3 nucleotides are TGTGCCAGCAGCCCACTAGTAGGGAAGGGTGAGCAGTTCTTC. Amino acid sequence: CASSPLVGKGEQFF.